These 24 T cell receptor beta chains originate from one sample sequenced in a study of OX40 agonist ivuxolimab in advanced cancers. Generated by immunoSEQ multiplex PCR, the TCRdb table keeps only in-frame clones and is missing some. This sample has around 65,000 clones, with 88% found just once. The sequencing used CD4+ or CD8+ T cells sorted from blood, collected in a trial of the OX40 agonist ivuxolimab. The receptors here all came from an adult with an advanced solid tumor such as melanoma, head and neck, liver or kidney cancer.

The chain uses TRBV27 and TRBJ1-2; a possible D gene is TRBD1 (6 bases). CDR3 length equals 14 residues. Germline CDR1 and CDR2: MNHEY and SMNVEV (reference sequence). The germline V and J ends were trimmed by 6 bases and 5 bases, with 16 bases remaining between them. The CDR3 is CASSPLQGGYGYTF. CDR3 nucleotides: TGTGCCAGCAGCCCCCTACAGGGAGGGTATGGCTACACCTTC.

The chain uses TRBV18 and TRBJ1-1; D might be TRBD1 (5 bases). The germline gives CDR1 KGHSH, CDR2 LQKENI. V was cut by 3 bases and J by 4 bases, with 12 bases left in between. This CDR3 spans 14 amino acids. The CDR3: CASSPSGQGTEAFF. CDR3 nucleotides: TGTGCCAGCTCACCTTCCGGGCAGGGCACTGAAGCTTTCTTT.

This chain connects TRBV19 to TRBJ2-7; D may be TRBD2 (6 bases). This CDR3 has 16 residues. Germline CDR1 LNHDA, CDR2 SQIVND (reference sequence). The ends were cut back, 4 bases at V and 3 bases at J, with 19 bases in the middle. CDR3 amino acids: CASSTLGRGVNYEQYF. The CDR3 DNA reads as TGTGCCAGTAGTACCCTCGGGCGGGGAGTCAACTACGAGCAGTACTTC.

The gene calls are TRBV7-2 and TRBJ1-4, with D unresolved. This CDR3 has 16 residues. Germline V gives CDR1 SGHTA, CDR2 FQGNSA. V lost 0 bases to trimming and J lost 2 bases, with 10 bases between them. CDR3 sequence reads: CASSLAGTLTNEKLFF. The CDR3 bases are TGTGCCAGCAGCTTAGCGGGTACCCTGACTAATGAAAAACTGTTTTTT. The full variable domain, rest sourced from reference TRBV7-2 and TRBJ1-4, is GAGVSQSPSNKVTEKGKDVELRCDPISGHTALYWYRQSLGQGLEFLIYFQGNSAPDKSGLPSDRFSAERTGGSVSTLTIQRTQQEDSAVYLCASSLAGTLTNEKLFFGSGTQLSVL.

This chain connects TRBV25-1 to TRBJ1-6; 7 nucleotides agree with TRBD1. The germline V gene has CDR1 MGHDK and CDR2 SYGVNS. The trim removed 5 bases at V and 8 bases at J, leaving 9 bases unmatched. There are 15 residues in the CDR3. CDR3 residues: CASSSNRGRDSPLHF. For the CDR3, the DNA is TGTGCCAGCAGTTCCAACAGGGGAAGGGATTCACCCCTCCACTTT.

The genes are TRBV18 and TRBJ1-2, with 9 nucleotides matching TRBD1. V lost 5 bases, J lost 4 bases, and 11 bases stayed unmatched. In germline, CDR1 is KGHSH, CDR2 LQKENI. CDR3 length: 16 residues. The CDR3 loop is CASSTAGTGLSYGYTF. The CDR3, as DNA: TGTGCCAGCTCAACGGCCGGGACAGGGTTGTCCTATGGCTACACCTTC.

The chain is built from TRBV12-5 and TRBJ1-1; no definite D call. V lost 1 base to trimming and J lost 1 base, with 1 base between them. Germline-derived CDR1 and CDR2 are LGHNT and FRNRAP. The CDR3 covers 12 residues. The CDR3 spells CASGLENTEAFF. The CDR3 DNA reads TGTGCTAGTGGTTTGGAGAACACTGAAGCTTTCTTT.

This chain uses TRBV9 with TRBJ1-2, with TRBD1 matching over 9 bases. With 0 bases clipped from V and 3 bases from J, the junction kept 0 bases outside the gene matches. CDR1 and CDR2 from the germline V gene are SGDLS and YYNGEE. The CDR3 is 14 residues long. CDR3 residues: CASSVGQGDYGYTF. CDR3 nucleotide sequence: TGTGCCAGCAGCGTAGGACAGGGGGACTATGGCTACACCTTC.

On this clone itself: The same CDR3 arises from other DNA sequences in this sample as well. The genes are TRBV2 and TRBJ2-7, with D tentatively TRBD2 (5 bases). Germline V gives CDR1 SNHLY, CDR2 FYNNEI. The CDR3 extends over 12 amino acids. Trimming took off 7 bases at V and 2 bases at J, with 9 bases between the two ends. CDR3 protein: CASNGEPYEQYF. CDR3 nucleotide sequence: TGTGCCAGCAACGGGGAACCCTACGAGCAGTACTTC.

This sequence joins TRBV25-1 and TRBJ2-3; 12 nucleotides align to TRBD2. Germline loops: CDR1 MGHDK, CDR2 SYGVNS. The CDR3 is made up of 15 amino acids. After removal of 7 bases from V and 2 bases from J, the junction contained 4 bases not matched to a gene. The CDR3 coding sequence is TGTGCCAGCACCGGACTAGCGGGAATCACAGATACGCAGTATTTT. Its protein is CASTGLAGITDTQYF.

This clone has only a few counts. The rearrangement links TRBV11-1 to TRBJ1-2, with TRBD1 as a possible D gene (6 bases). The V end lost 5 bases, the J end lost 4 bases, and 11 bases lay between the germline ends. CDR1 SGHAT and CDR2 FQDESV come from the germline V gene (reference sequence). The CDR3 has 13 amino acids. CDR3 sequence reads: CASSQRQVYGYTF. The CDR3 DNA sequence: TGTGCCAGCAGCCAGAGACAGGTCTATGGCTACACCTTC.

The V call is TRBV6-5, the J call TRBJ2-1, with D possibly TRBD1 on 6 matching bases. V was clipped by 6 bases and J by 12 bases, with 24 bases between them. Germline values: CDR1 MNHEY, CDR2 SVGAGI. The CDR3 has 15 amino acids. CDR3 region: CASSQERLTGFVQFF. The CDR3 region has the DNA TGTGCCAGCAGCCAAGAACGTTTAACAGGGTTTGTGCAGTTCTTC.

V is TRBV2 and J is TRBJ1-1, with 7 bases fitting TRBD1. Looked up from germline, CDR1 is SNHLY and CDR2 is FYNNEI. V trimming: 7 bases; J trimming: 0 bases; junction bases outside the gene matches: 8. CDR3 size: 15 residues. The CDR3 DNA is TGTGCCAGCACGATTCAGGGGGGGGTGAACACTGAAGCTTTCTTT. It translates to CASTIQGGVNTEAFF. The full variable domain, completed using reference TRBV2 and TRBJ1-1, is EPEVTQTPSHQVTQMGQEVILRCVPISNHLYFYWYRQILGQKVEFLVSFYNNEISEKSEIFDDQFSVERPDGSNFTLKIRSTKLEDSAMYFCASTIQGGVNTEAFFGQGTRLTVV.

This clone was seen only a few times. The rearrangement joins TRBV15 to TRBJ2-1; 7 bases match TRBD1. CDR3 length: 20 amino acids. Germline V gene sequence: CDR1 LNHNV, CDR2 YYDKDF (reference sequence). V dropped 0 bases and J dropped 3; count of bases not matched to a gene: 17. For the CDR3, the DNA is TGTGCCACCAGCAGAGATCTTTGGCCATTAGGGGACAGCGACTACAATGAGCAGTTCTTC. Translated, it gives CATSRDLWPLGDSDYNEQFF.

The chain joins TRBV6-5 to TRBJ1-2; 9 bases are shared with TRBD1. The trim removed 5 bases at V and 7 bases at J, leaving 8 bases unmatched. Germline CDR1 is MNHEY and CDR2 is SVGAGI. The CDR3 is made up of 14 amino acids. The CDR3 loop reads CASSGDRDRSGYTF. The CDR3 DNA is TGTGCCAGCAGTGGGGACAGGGACAGGAGTGGCTACACCTTC.

The chain carries TRBV10-1 and TRBJ2-7, with D unresolved. CDR1 is WNHNN, CDR2 SYGVQD, per germline (reference sequence). Between the trimmed V and J ends, which lost 3 bases and 0 bases, there was a span of 12 bases. There are 15 residues in the CDR3. The CDR3 reads CASSDGKGYSYEQYF. The CDR3, as DNA: TGCGCCAGCAGTGATGGGAAAGGGTACTCCTACGAGCAGTACTTC.

The V gene is TRBV5-6, the J gene TRBJ2-1; TRBD1 matches at 9 bases. The V and J ends lost 4 bases and 4 bases, in that order; junction bases with no gene match: 9. This CDR3 region has 16 residues. Germline V gives CDR1 SGHDT, CDR2 YYEEEE. Here the CDR3 reads CASSLGQGEVYNEQFF. CDR3 nucleotide sequence: TGTGCCAGCAGCCTGGGACAGGGAGAGGTTTACAATGAGCAGTTCTTC.

V gene TRBV4-2 combines with J gene TRBJ2-1; a possible D gene is TRBD2 (5 bases). The germline V gene encodes CDR1 LGHNA and CDR2 YNFKEQ. Trimming took 4 bases from V and 5 from J, leaving 9 bases between them. The CDR3 is 13 amino acids. The CDR3 spells CASSPTGNNEQFF. The CDR3 coding sequence is TGTGCCAGCAGCCCAACGGGGAACAATGAGCAGTTCTTC.

The rearrangement uses TRBV19 and TRBJ2-2, with TRBD1 matching over 9 bases. The CDR3 contains 15 residues. Looked up from germline, CDR1 is LNHDA and CDR2 is SQIVND (reference sequence). V lost 8 bases to trimming and J lost 0 bases; unmatched junction nucleotides: 4. CDR3 residues: CASPGQGANTGELFF. CDR3 in DNA: TGTGCCAGTCCGGGACAGGGTGCGAACACCGGGGAGCTGTTTTTT.

On this clone itself: The same CDR3 arises from other DNA sequences in this sample as well. The rearrangement links TRBV7-2 to TRBJ1-1; a possible D gene is TRBD1 (5 bases). Germline lookup yields CDR1 SGHTA and CDR2 FQGNSA. V gave up 4 bases and J gave up 1 base, with 7 bases separating them. This CDR3 comprises 13 residues. The CDR3 loop is CASSSQGNTEAFF. The CDR3 bases are TGTGCCAGCAGCTCCCAGGGGAACACTGAAGCTTTCTTT.

The chain couples TRBV11-2 to TRBJ1-1; TRBD1 matches 7 bases. V shed 2 bases, J shed 5 bases, and the junction held 5 bases outside the gene matches. Looked up from germline, CDR1 is SGHAT and CDR2 is FQNNGV. The CDR3 totals 14 residues. The CDR3 DNA reads TGTGCCAGCAGCTTATACACAGGGGAGACTGAAGCTTTCTTT. It encodes CASSLYTGETEAFF.

V and J are TRBV6-4 and TRBJ1-1; D is possibly TRBD1 (5 bases). Germline loops: CDR1 MRHNA, CDR2 SNTAGT. This CDR3 has 14 amino acids. V dropped 6 bases and J dropped 1 base, with 12 bases sitting between them. As DNA, the CDR3 is TGTGCCAGCAGGGCGCAGGGCCAGAACACTGAAGCTTTCTTT. It specifies CASRAQGQNTEAFF.

This clone turned up a few times. CDR3 coding DNA: TGTGCCAGTAGTATCCCCAGCGGGATGGGGACAGATACGCAGTATTTT. Protein sequence: CASSIPSGMGTDTQYF. The chain combines TRBV19 with TRBJ2-3, with 7 positions matching TRBD2. This CDR3 region has 16 residues. CDR1 LNHDA and CDR2 SQIVND come from the germline V gene (reference sequence). Trimming at V came to 3 bases and at J to 3 bases, leaving 9 bases not matched to a gene. Full variable domain (outside the CDR3, taken from reference TRBV19 and TRBJ2-3): DGGITQSPKYLFRKEGQNVTLSCEQNLNHDAMYWYRQDPGQGLRLIYYSQIVNDFQKGDIAEGYSVSREKKESFPLTVTSAQKNPTAFYLCASSIPSGMGTDTQYFGPGTRLTVL.

Written as DNA, the CDR3 is TGTGCCAGCAGTACTACCCTCGGGACTAGCGGGATCTACAATGAGCAGTTCTTC. The encoded protein is CASSTTLGTSGIYNEQFF. The J gene is TRBJ2-1, the V gene TRBV28, with 13 positions matching TRBD2. The junction had 10 bases not matched to a gene; V was cut back by 5 bases and J by 3 bases. The CDR3 covers 18 residues. Germline values: CDR1 MDHEN, CDR2 SYDVKM.